Below are 28 T cell receptor beta chains sequenced from a single sample in a study of CDR3 diversity in severe acne. TCRdb processed the PCR reads anew with MiXCR; each CDR3 protein has one entry. The sample has around 100,000 distinct CDR3 sequences; around 53% are singletons. Sequenced material: blood. The receptors were sampled from a male donor with acne.

The V and J genes are TRBV10-3 and TRBJ1-1; the D gene is possibly TRBD1 (6 bases). The germline gives CDR1 ENHRY, CDR2 SYGVKD. This CDR3 is 13 amino acids long. The V end lost 7 bases, the J end lost 4 bases, and 13 bases lay between the germline ends. CDR3 DNA: TGTGCCATCAAGGGGGGCAGGGGCACTGAAGCTTTCTTT. It is translated as CAIKGGRGTEAFF.

This clonotype showed up many times. The V call is TRBV6-6, the J call TRBJ1-1; no definite D call. This CDR3 spans 13 amino acids. V was trimmed by 10 bases and J by 3 bases, leaving 15 bases between them. Germline CDR1 is MNHNY and CDR2 is SVGAGI (reference sequence). CDR3 DNA sequence: TGTGCCATAACCGACATTGAGGACACTGAAGCTTTCTTT. Translation: CAITDIEDTEAFF.

The chain employs TRBV19 and TRBJ2-2, with TRBD2 matching 9 bases. The CDR3 is made up of 15 amino acids. Germline CDR1 and CDR2: LNHDA and SQIVND (reference sequence). J was trimmed by 6 bases and V by 7 bases; bases with no gene match: 9. CDR3 DNA sequence: TGTGCCAGTACCTGGGTAGCGGGAGAGGCCGGGGAGCTGTTTTTT. This gives the protein CASTWVAGEAGELFF.

This clonotype was seen a few times. This chain connects TRBV4-1 to TRBJ2-1, with 10 positions matching TRBD1. V lost 1 base, J lost 9 bases, and 9 bases stayed unmatched. Germline V gene lookup returns CDR1 MGHRA and CDR2 YSYEKL. The CDR3 has 16 residues. The CDR3, as DNA: TGCGCCAGCAGCCAAGTGAGGACAGGGGGGGGTGGTGAGCAGTTCTTC. Protein: CASSQVRTGGGGEQFF.

With regard to this clonotype: At one boundary the junction diverges from the germline segment, which might be a read error. The V call is TRBV20-1, the J call TRBJ1-5, with 10 bases lining up with TRBD1. Germline CDR1 reads DFQATT; CDR2 reads SNEGSKA (reference sequence). There are 17 residues in the CDR3. The CDR3 loop is CSAEDAGTGAFHQSQHF. CDR3 DNA sequence: TGCAGTGCCGAAGACGCTGGGACAGGGGCCTTTCATCAGTCCCAGCATTTT.

This chain joins TRBV12-3 or TRBV12-4 and TRBJ1-3, with D tentatively TRBD1 (5 bases). Trimming cost V 11 bases and J 2 bases, with 13 bases left between them. This CDR3 has 13 residues. CDR3 DNA: TGTGCCTTAAAGAGGGGTGCTGGAAACACCATATATTTT. It specifies CALKRGAGNTIYF.

The chain uses TRBV20-1 and TRBJ2-1; TRBD2 matches 15 bases. CDR1 DFQATT and CDR2 SNEGSKA come from the germline V gene (reference sequence). The CDR3 has 16 amino acids. With 0 bases clipped from V and 9 bases from J, the junction kept 6 bases outside the gene matches. CDR3 residues: CSARDRTSGRAGEQFF. CDR3 nucleotide sequence: TGCAGTGCTAGAGATCGGACTAGCGGGAGGGCCGGTGAGCAGTTCTTC.

This clonotype was observed at least ten times. The chain joins TRBV7-2 to TRBJ1-6; TRBD1 aligns across 7 bases. V trimming: 7 bases; J trimming: 9 bases; junction bases outside the gene matches: 15. CDR1 and CDR2 from the germline V gene are SGHTA and FQGNSA. The CDR3 contains 16 residues. CDR3 sequence (DNA): TGTGCCAGCAAATCTTACGGTTCAGGGGGGGGTTCACCCCTCCACTTT. Amino acids: CASKSYGSGGGSPLHF. Using reference TRBV7-2 and TRBJ1-6 for the parts outside the CDR3, the full variable domain is GAGVSQSPSNKVTEKGKDVELRCDPISGHTALYWYRQSLGQGLEFLIYFQGNSAPDKSGLPSDRFSAERTGGSVSTLTIQRTQQEDSAVYLCASKSYGSGGGSPLHFGNGTRLTVT.

This clonotype has ten or more counts. The V and J genes are TRBV2 and TRBJ1-2, with a weak D call TRBD1 (6 bases). The CDR3 extends over 13 amino acids. V lost 9 bases to trimming and J lost 4 bases, with 15 bases between them. Germline V lookup: CDR1 SNHLY, CDR2 FYNNEI. This CDR3 reads CASRGEGTYGYTF. CDR3 sequence (DNA): TGTGCCAGTAGGGGGGAGGGGACCTATGGCTACACCTTC. Drawing the rest from reference TRBV2 and TRBJ1-2, the complete variable domain is EPEVTQTPSHQVTQMGQEVILRCVPISNHLYFYWYRQILGQKVEFLVSFYNNEISEKSEIFDDQFSVERPDGSNFTLKIRSTKLEDSAMYFCASRGEGTYGYTFGSGTRLTVV.

This sequence joins TRBV11-1 and TRBJ1-6; possibly TRBD1 for D (5 bases). Germline values: CDR1 SGHAT, CDR2 FQDESV (reference sequence). The CDR3 runs to 21 residues. Trimming left V 5 bases short and J 0 bases short, with 26 bases between. The CDR3 bases are TGTGCCAGCAGCCCCCACCCGCCAGGGTCCGGTGGAAGCTCCTATAATTCACCCCTCCACTTT. Amino acids: CASSPHPPGSGGSSYNSPLHF.

The chain combines TRBV12-3 or TRBV12-4 with TRBJ1-5, with D possibly being TRBD1 (5 bases). The CDR3 has 15 residues. V was pared by 4 bases and J by 0 bases, with 10 bases between. This chain's CDR3 is CASSSTGLSNQPQHF. Written as DNA, the CDR3 is TGTGCCAGCAGTTCAACAGGCCTTAGCAATCAGCCCCAGCATTTT.

The table lists this clonotype with many counts. The V call is TRBV6-1, the J call TRBJ1-5; D possibly corresponds to TRBD1 (6 bases). CDR1 and CDR2 from the germline V gene are MNHNS and SASEGT. V lost 1 base and J 7 bases, leaving 11 bases between the germline ends. This CDR3 region has 14 residues. CDR3 DNA: TGTGCCAGCAGTGAAGACAGGGCTACACAGCCCCAGCATTTT. This codes for CASSEDRATQPQHF.

Concerning this clonotype: Relative to the germline gene, one junction end is altered; a read error may explain this. The V call is TRBV30, the J call TRBJ1-3; D is ambiguous. This CDR3 comprises 12 residues. Germline CDR1 and CDR2: GTSNPN and SVGIG (reference sequence). In DNA form, the CDR3 reads TGTGTCTGGAGTGGGCATCGAAACACCATATATTTT. Its protein product is CVWSGHRNTIYF.

The genes are TRBV5-4 and TRBJ2-7; 9 nucleotides line up with TRBD2. Looked up from germline, CDR1 is SGHNT and CDR2 is YYREEE (reference sequence). J gave up 2 bases and V 1 base, and 10 bases lay outside the gene matches. The CDR3 is 17 amino acids. The CDR3, as DNA: TGTGCCAGCAGCTTGCTCCCAGCGGGAGGAAACACCTACGAGCAGTACTTC. Amino acids: CASSLLPAGGNTYEQYF.

The V and J genes are TRBV7-9 and TRBJ2-5; D gene ambiguous. Per the germline V gene, CDR1 is SEHNR and CDR2 is FQNEAQ (reference sequence). The CDR3 runs 11 residues. V shed 8 bases and J shed 3 bases, with 7 bases lying between them. Here the CDR3 reads CASAFEETQYF. The DNA for the CDR3 is TGTGCCAGCGCTTTCGAAGAGACCCAGTACTTC.

The chain combines TRBV9 with TRBJ2-5; 8 bases match TRBD2. V was pared by 2 bases and J by 5 bases, with 8 bases of the junction left unmatched. The CDR3 sequence is 15 residues long. Germline CDR1 is SGDLS and CDR2 is YYNGEE. The CDR3 sequence: CASSVLAGFGETQYF. DNA for the CDR3: TGTGCCAGCAGCGTTCTAGCGGGTTTTGGGGAGACCCAGTACTTC.

This chain joins TRBV10-3 and TRBJ1-1; D may be TRBD1 (5 bases). Trimming left V 8 bases short and J 8 bases short, with 18 bases between. Germline CDR1 and CDR2: ENHRY and SYGVKD. This CDR3 is built from 13 residues. The CDR3 loop is CAIQFRTGREAFF. Written as DNA, the CDR3 is TGTGCCATCCAGTTCCGTACGGGACGCGAAGCTTTCTTT.

This clonotype was detected many times. This chain connects TRBV2 to TRBJ2-2; D uncertain. This CDR3 contains 13 residues. V was clipped by 5 bases and J by 5 bases, with 9 bases between them. From germline, CDR1 is SNHLY and CDR2 FYNNEI. The CDR3 nucleotides read TGTGCCAGCAGTCCCGGTCTTACCGGGGAGCTGTTTTTT. Translating gives CASSPGLTGELFF.

This clonotype was counted ten times or more. V usage is TRBV10-1 and J usage is TRBJ2-2, with a tentative D call TRBD2 (5 bases). Germline assignment: CDR1 WNHNN and CDR2 SYGVQD (reference sequence). With 9 bases removed from V and 5 bases from J, the gap between germline ends came to 13 bases. The CDR3 is made up of 13 amino acids. The CDR3 protein is CASSVDGTGELFF. CDR3 in DNA: TGCGCCAGTAGCGTCGACGGGACCGGGGAGCTGTTTTTT.

This clonotype was detected only once. This chain joins TRBV13 and TRBJ1-1; tentatively, D is TRBD1 (5 bases). Germline-derived CDR1 and CDR2 are PRHDT and FYEKMQ (reference sequence). CDR3 length: 13 amino acids. Trimming took off 5 bases at V and 10 bases at J, with 17 bases between the two ends. CDR3 DNA: TGTGCCAGCAGCCACGGGACTTCCGAACCAGCTTTCTTT. Translation gives CASSHGTSEPAFF.

V gene TRBV24-1 combines with J gene TRBJ1-1; maybe TRBD1 (5 bases). Germline lookup yields CDR1 KGHDR and CDR2 SFDVKD. There are 12 residues in the CDR3. V was cut by 4 bases and J by 9 bases, with 11 bases left in between. This CDR3 is CATSDRDLKAFF. DNA of the CDR3: TGTGCCACCAGTGACAGGGATCTCAAAGCTTTCTTT.

The genes are TRBV24-1 and TRBJ1-1; D not certain. CDR3 length: 12 residues. Looked up from germline, CDR1 is KGHDR and CDR2 is SFDVKD. The V end was cut by 9 bases, the J end by 2 bases, with 9 bases between. The CDR3 sequence is CATAQANTEAFF. The CDR3 DNA sequence: TGTGCCACCGCTCAAGCAAACACTGAAGCTTTCTTT.

V and J are TRBV3-1 and TRBJ2-2; 9 bases align to TRBD1. Losses at the gene ends were 8 bases for V and 5 bases for J; bases not matched to a gene: 12. The CDR3 totals 16 residues. CDR1 is LGHDT, CDR2 YNNKEL, per germline (reference sequence). CDR3 DNA sequence: TGTGCCAGCTCTGGACAGGGGCGTATGATAACCGGGGAGCTGTTTTTT. Its translation: CASSGQGRMITGELFF.

Worth noting for this clonotype: One end of the junction varies from germline; a read error may be responsible. The rearrangement joins TRBV12-3 or TRBV12-4 to TRBJ2-2, with D maybe TRBD2 (5 bases). The CDR3 extends over 14 amino acids. This CDR3 reads CASSPRVPTGKLFF. CDR3 coding DNA: TGTGCCAGCAGCCCCCGGGTACCCACCGGGAAGCTGTTTTTT.

V and J are TRBV28 and TRBJ2-7; 10 bases map to TRBD1. Losses at the gene ends were 4 bases for V and 3 bases for J; bases not matched to a gene: 6. The CDR3 extends over 15 amino acids. CDR1 is MDHEN and CDR2 is SYDVKM in the germline V gene. CDR3 nucleotide sequence: TGTGCCAGCAGTTCCCCAGACAGGGGGCTCTACGAGCAGTACTTC. This sequence encodes CASSSPDRGLYEQYF.

In the case of this clonotype: At one end the junction does not follow the germline gene, possibly because of a read error. The chain links TRBV24-1 to TRBJ2-5; 8 nucleotides line up with TRBD2. Germline values: CDR1 KGHDR, CDR2 SFDVKD. The CDR3 totals 14 residues. The CDR3 coding sequence is TGTGCCAGCAGTTTGGACAGCGGGAGAGAGACCCAGTACTTC. Its protein product is CASSLDSGRETQYF.

The V call is TRBV2, the J call TRBJ1-2, with 9 bases matching TRBD1. The length of the CDR3 is 17 residues. CDR1 is SNHLY, CDR2 FYNNEI, per germline. Trimming took 7 bases from V and 8 from J; bases not matched to a gene: 20. The CDR3 region has the DNA TGTGCCAGCAAATCAACGGACAGGGGCGGAGAGCCACCCGGCTACACCTTC. Translated: CASKSTDRGGEPPGYTF.

The chain combines TRBV20-1 with TRBJ2-7; the D is unclear. Germline V gene sequence: CDR1 DFQATT, CDR2 SNEGSKA (reference sequence). The ends were cut back, 3 bases at V and 5 bases at J, with 20 bases in the middle. This CDR3 is built from 15 residues. The CDR3 nucleotides read TGCAGTGCTAGGCCCCTGGACCGTGTGGACCACGAGCAGTACTTC. Its translation is CSARPLDRVDHEQYF.